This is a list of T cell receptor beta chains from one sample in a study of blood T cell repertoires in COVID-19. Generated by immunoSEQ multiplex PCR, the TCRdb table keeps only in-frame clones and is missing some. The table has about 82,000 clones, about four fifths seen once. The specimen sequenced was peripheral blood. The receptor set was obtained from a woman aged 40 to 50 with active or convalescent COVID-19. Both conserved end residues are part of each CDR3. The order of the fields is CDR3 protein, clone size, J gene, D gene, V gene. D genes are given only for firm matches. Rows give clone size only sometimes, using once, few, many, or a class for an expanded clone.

CASSLAGTSNTGELFF	NA	TRBJ2-2	NA	TRBV27
CASSGGGARNTIYF	NA	TRBJ1-3	NA	TRBV28
CASSGDRGGVVSGNTIYF	NA	TRBJ1-3	TRBD1	TRBV5-7
CASSPTSVIETQYF	NA	TRBJ2-5	NA	TRBV27
CASSEEVDRKLFF	NA	TRBJ1-4	TRBD1	TRBV25-1
CASSPGGGLGNTIYF	NA	TRBJ1-3	NA	TRBV28
CASSLRGKLAEAFF	NA	TRBJ1-1	NA	TRBV13
CASSLTDYNEQFF	NA	TRBJ2-1	NA	TRBV27
CASSPGLRGTEAFF	few	TRBJ1-1	NA	TRBV28
CASSLDSGGGNTIYF	NA	TRBJ1-3	TRBD1	TRBV7-2
CASSDWTGGETEAFF	NA	TRBJ1-1	TRBD1	TRBV28
CASSTGLPGIHEQFF	NA	TRBJ2-1	NA	TRBV7-3
CASSLPLGAHEQYF	NA	TRBJ2-7	NA	TRBV28
CASSAGTGPNSPLHF	NA	TRBJ1-6	TRBD1	TRBV9
CASSQDMTSSGGNIQYF	NA	TRBJ2-4	NA	TRBV4-2
CASSFARTVGELFF	few	TRBJ2-2	NA	TRBV7-9
CSASGVGNEQYF	NA	TRBJ2-7	NA	TRBV20-1
CASSSPGHEDTEAFF	NA	TRBJ1-1	NA	TRBV5-4
CASSPGVNEQFF	NA	TRBJ2-1	NA	TRBV11-2
CASSFGQANEKLFF	few	TRBJ1-4	NA	TRBV27
CAISGTVGVGTGELFF	NA	TRBJ2-2	NA	TRBV10-3
CASSSQGGNEQFF	NA	TRBJ2-1	NA	TRBV7-9
CASMETTTTDTQYF	once	TRBJ2-3	NA	TRBV5-1
CASSRGLAQYNEQFF	NA	TRBJ2-1	TRBD2	TRBV4-2
CASSKQGVYGYTF	NA	TRBJ1-2	TRBD1	TRBV5-6
CASSDGQGPNYGYTF	NA	TRBJ1-2	TRBD1	TRBV10-1
CASSYEGSAKNIQYF	NA	TRBJ2-4	NA	TRBV6-5
CSVAQDSNYGYTF	NA	TRBJ1-2	NA	TRBV29-1
CASSSGTSPHEQYF	NA	TRBJ2-7	TRBD2	TRBV7-3
CASSPGQGADYEQYF	NA	TRBJ2-7	TRBD1	TRBV4-1
CASSHGTTGLSGNTIYF	NA	TRBJ1-3	NA	TRBV3-1/TRBV3-2
CASSPVPAGNTIYF	NA	TRBJ1-3	NA	TRBV6-5
CASTTGPQETQYF	NA	TRBJ2-5	NA	TRBV11-2
CASSMGQGQEPQHF	NA	TRBJ1-5	TRBD1	TRBV19
CASSPPGQGVGDTEAFF	few	TRBJ1-1	TRBD1	TRBV18
CAISEPWTVSYEQYF	NA	TRBJ2-7	NA	TRBV10-3
CATSGGGVDTQYF	NA	TRBJ2-3	TRBD2	TRBV24-1
CASRDGQGDPNEQYF	NA	TRBJ2-7	TRBD1	TRBV6-5
CASSFTSTRRYF	NA	TRBJ2-7	NA	TRBV7-9
CASRGLATQETQYF	NA	TRBJ2-5	TRBD2	TRBV6-5
CASSRTVLHSYEQYF	NA	TRBJ2-7	NA	TRBV7-8
CASSLGRGYEQYF	NA	TRBJ2-7	NA	TRBV7-2
CASSRRTGGHYGYTF	NA	TRBJ1-2	TRBD1	TRBV7-9
CASSQDRDLETQYF	NA	TRBJ2-5	NA	TRBV4-2
CATQTGPGELFF	NA	TRBJ2-2	NA	TRBV24-1